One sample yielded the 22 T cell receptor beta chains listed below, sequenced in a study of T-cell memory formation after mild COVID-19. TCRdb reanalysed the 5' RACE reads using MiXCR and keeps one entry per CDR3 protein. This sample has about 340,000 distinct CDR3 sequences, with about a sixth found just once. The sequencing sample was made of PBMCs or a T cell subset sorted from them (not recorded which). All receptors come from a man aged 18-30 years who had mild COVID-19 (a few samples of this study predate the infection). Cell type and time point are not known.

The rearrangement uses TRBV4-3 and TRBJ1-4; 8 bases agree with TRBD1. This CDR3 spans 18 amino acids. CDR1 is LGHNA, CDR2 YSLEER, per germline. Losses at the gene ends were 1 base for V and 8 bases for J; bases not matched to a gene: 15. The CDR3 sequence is CASSQGQGWGGVGEKLFF. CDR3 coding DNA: TGCGCCAGCAGCCAAGGACAGGGGTGGGGGGGAGTCGGCGAAAAACTGTTTTTT.

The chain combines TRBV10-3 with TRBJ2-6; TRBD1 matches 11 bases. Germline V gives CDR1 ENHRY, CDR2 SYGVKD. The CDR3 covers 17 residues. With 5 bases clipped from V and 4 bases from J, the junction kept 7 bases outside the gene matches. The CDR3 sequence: CAISLDRGLGGANVLTF. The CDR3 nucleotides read TGTGCCATCAGTTTGGACAGGGGGCTGGGCGGGGCCAACGTCCTGACTTTC.

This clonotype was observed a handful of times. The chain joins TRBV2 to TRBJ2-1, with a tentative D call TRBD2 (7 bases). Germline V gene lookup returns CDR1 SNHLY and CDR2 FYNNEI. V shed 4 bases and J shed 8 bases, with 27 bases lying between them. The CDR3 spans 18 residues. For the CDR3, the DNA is TGTGCCAGCAGTGTACGACTACCGGCGGGGGCACGGGGCGATGAGCAGTTCTTC. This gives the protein CASSVRLPAGARGDEQFF.

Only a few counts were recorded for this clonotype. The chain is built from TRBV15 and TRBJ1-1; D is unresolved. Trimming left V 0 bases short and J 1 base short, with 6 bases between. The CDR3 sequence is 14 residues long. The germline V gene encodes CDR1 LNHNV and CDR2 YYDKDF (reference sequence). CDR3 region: CATSRDPQNTEAFF. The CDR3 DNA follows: TGTGCCACCAGCAGAGATCCCCAGAACACTGAAGCTTTCTTT.

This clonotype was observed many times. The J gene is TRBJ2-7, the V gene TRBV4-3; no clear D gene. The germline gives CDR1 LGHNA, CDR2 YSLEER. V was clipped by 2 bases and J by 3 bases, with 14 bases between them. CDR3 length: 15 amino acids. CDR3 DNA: TGCGCCAGCAGCCAATCTTCGAACCCCTACTACGAGCAGTACTTC. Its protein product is CASSQSSNPYYEQYF.

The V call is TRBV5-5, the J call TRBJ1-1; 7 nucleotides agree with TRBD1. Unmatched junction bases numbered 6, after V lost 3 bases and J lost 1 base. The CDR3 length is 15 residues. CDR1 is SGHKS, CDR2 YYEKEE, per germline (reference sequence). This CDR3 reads CASSSDRVRNTEAFF. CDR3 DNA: TGTGCCAGCAGCTCAGACAGGGTCAGGAACACTGAAGCTTTCTTT.

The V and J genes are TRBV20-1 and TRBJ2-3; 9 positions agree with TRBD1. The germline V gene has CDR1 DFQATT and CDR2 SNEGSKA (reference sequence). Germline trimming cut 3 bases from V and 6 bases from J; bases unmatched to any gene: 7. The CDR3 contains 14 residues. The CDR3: CSARPTGGADTQYF. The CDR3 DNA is TGCAGTGCTAGGCCGACAGGGGGGGCCGATACGCAGTATTTT.

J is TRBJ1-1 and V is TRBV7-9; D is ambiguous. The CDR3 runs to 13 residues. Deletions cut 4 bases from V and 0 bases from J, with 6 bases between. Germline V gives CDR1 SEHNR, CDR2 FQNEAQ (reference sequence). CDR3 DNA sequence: TGTGCCAGCAGCTCACCCATGAACACTGAAGCTTTCTTT. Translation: CASSSPMNTEAFF. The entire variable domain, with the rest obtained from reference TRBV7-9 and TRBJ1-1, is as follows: DTGVSQNPRHKITKRGQNVTFRCDPISEHNRLYWYRQTLGQGPEFLTYFQNEAQLEKSRLLSDRFSAERPKGSFSTLEIQRTEQGDSAMYLCASSSPMNTEAFFGQGTRLTVV.

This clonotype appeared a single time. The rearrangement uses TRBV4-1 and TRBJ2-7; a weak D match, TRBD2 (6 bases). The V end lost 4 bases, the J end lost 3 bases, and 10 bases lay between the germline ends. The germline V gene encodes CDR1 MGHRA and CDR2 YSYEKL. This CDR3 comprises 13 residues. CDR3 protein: CASSREDGYEQYF. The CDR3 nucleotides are TGCGCCAGCAGCCGGGAGGACGGCTACGAGCAGTACTTC.

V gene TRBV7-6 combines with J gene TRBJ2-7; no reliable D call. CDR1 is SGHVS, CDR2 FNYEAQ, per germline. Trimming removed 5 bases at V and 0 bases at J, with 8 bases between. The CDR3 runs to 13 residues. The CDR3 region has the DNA TGTGCCAGCAGCCGACCCACCTCCTACGAGCAGTACTTC. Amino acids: CASSRPTSYEQYF.

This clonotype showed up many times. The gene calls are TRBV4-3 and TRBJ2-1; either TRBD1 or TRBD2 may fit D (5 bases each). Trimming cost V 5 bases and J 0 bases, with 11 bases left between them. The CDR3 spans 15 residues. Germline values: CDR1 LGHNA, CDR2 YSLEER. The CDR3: CASSEGTASYNEQFF. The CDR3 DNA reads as TGCGCCAGCAGCGAGGGGACGGCCTCCTACAATGAGCAGTTCTTC.

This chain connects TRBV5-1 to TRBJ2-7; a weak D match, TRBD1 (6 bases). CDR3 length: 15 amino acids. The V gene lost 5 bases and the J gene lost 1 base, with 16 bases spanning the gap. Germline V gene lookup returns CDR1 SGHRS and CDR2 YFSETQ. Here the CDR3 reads CASSPVDSQSYEQYF. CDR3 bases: TGCGCCAGCAGTCCGGTGGACAGCCAGTCCTACGAGCAGTACTTC.

The CDR3 is CASSPGPSSYEQYF. CDR3 nucleotide sequence: TGCGCCAGCAGCCCTGGGCCGTCCTCCTACGAGCAGTACTTC. This sequence joins TRBV4-1 and TRBJ2-7; D is uncertain. In germline, CDR1 is MGHRA, CDR2 YSYEKL. The CDR3 consists of 14 residues. V lost 4 bases, J lost 0 bases, and 10 bases lay in between.

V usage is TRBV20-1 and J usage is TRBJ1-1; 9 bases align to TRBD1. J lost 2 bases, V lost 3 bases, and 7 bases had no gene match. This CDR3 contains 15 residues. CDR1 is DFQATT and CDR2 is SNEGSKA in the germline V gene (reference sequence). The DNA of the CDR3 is TGCAGTGCTAGGGTCCTGACAGGGGGAAACACTGAAGCTTTCTTT. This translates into CSARVLTGGNTEAFF.

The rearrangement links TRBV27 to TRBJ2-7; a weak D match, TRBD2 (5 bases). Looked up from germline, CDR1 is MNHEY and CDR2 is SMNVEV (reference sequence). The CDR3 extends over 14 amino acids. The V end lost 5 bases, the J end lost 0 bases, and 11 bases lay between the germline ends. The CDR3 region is CASSPGMSSYEQYF. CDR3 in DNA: TGTGCCAGCAGTCCCGGGATGAGCTCCTACGAGCAGTACTTC.

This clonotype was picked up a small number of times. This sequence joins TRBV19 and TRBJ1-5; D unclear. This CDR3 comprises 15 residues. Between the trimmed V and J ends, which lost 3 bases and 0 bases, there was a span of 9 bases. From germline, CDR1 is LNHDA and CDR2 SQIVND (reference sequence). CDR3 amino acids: CASSMLLYSNQPQHF. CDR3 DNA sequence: TGTGCCAGTAGTATGCTCCTCTATAGCAATCAGCCCCAGCATTTT.

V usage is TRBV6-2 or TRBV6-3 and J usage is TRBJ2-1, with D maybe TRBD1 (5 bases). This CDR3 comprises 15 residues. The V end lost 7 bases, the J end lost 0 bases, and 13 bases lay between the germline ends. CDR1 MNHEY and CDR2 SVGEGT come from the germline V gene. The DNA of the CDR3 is TGTGCCAGCAAACAGGAACCTTACTCCTACAATGAGCAGTTCTTC. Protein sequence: CASKQEPYSYNEQFF.

The CDR3 loop reads CASSADYSSYEQYF. CDR3 in DNA: TGTGCCAGCTCCGCGGACTACAGCTCCTACGAGCAGTACTTC. This rearrangement joins TRBV7-2 to TRBJ2-7; the D gene is possibly TRBD2 (6 bases). CDR3 length: 14 amino acids. Germline CDR1 SGHTA, CDR2 FQGNSA. The V end lost 8 bases, the J end lost 0 bases, and 14 bases lay between the germline ends.

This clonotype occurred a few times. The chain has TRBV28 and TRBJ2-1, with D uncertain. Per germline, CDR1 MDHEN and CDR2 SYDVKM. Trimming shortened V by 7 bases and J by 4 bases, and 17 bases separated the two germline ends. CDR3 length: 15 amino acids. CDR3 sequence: CASTLVQSAYNEQFF. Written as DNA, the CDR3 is TGTGCCAGCACCCTAGTCCAGTCCGCGTACAATGAGCAGTTCTTC.

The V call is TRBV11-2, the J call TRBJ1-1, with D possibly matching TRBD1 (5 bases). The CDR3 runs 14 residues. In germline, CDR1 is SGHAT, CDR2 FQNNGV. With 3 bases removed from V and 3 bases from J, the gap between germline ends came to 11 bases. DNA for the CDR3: TGTGCCAGCAGCTTGACCTGGGGGGACACTGAAGCTTTCTTT. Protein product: CASSLTWGDTEAFF.

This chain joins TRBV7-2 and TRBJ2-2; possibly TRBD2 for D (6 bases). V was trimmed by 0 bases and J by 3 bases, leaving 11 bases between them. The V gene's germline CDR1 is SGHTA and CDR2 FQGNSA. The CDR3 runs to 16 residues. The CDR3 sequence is CASSLARGFDTGELFF. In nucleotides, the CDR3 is TGTGCCAGCAGCTTAGCCCGGGGGTTCGACACCGGGGAGCTGTTTTTT.

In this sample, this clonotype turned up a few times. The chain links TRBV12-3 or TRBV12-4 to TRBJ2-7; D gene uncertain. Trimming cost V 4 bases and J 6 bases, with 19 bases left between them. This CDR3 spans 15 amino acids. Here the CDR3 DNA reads TGTGCCAGCAGTTCCCGTGGTGAGGCAACCATCGAGCAGTACTTC. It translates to CASSSRGEATIEQYF.